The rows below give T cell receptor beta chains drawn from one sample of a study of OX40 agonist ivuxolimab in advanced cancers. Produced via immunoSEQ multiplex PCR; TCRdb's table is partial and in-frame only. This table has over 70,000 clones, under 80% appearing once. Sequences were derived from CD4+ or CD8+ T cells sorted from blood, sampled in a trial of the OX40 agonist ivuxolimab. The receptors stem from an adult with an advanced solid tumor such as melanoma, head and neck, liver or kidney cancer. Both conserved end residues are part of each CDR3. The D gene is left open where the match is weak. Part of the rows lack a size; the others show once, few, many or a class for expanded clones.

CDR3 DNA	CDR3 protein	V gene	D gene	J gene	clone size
TGTGCCAGCAGCTGGGGATCGAACACCGGGGAGCTGTTTTTT	CASSWGSNTGELFF	TRBV11-3	.	TRBJ2-2	.
TGTGCCAGCAGCTTCCGAGCGGGGGGTGGAGAGACCCAGTACTTC	CASSFRAGGGETQYF	TRBV7-2	TRBD2	TRBJ2-5	.
TGTGCCAGCAGTTTATACAGGCAGAGCTCTGGAAACACCATATATTTT	CASSLYRQSSGNTIYF	TRBV28	.	TRBJ1-3	.
TGCGCCAGCAGCCCGCAGTCAAATTCTTACTATGGCTACACCTTC	CASSPQSNSYYGYTF	TRBV5-1	.	TRBJ1-2	.
TGTGCCAGCAGCCAGCCCGACCGATACTACGAGCAGTACTTC	CASSQPDRYYEQYF	TRBV2	.	TRBJ2-7	.
TGCGCCAGCAGCTCCGGGACACCACCTCCTTACGAGCAGTACTTC	CASSSGTPPPYEQYF	TRBV6-5	.	TRBJ2-7	.
TGTGCCAGTACCCTGGGGGGAGATACGCAGTATTTT	CASTLGGDTQYF	TRBV19	.	TRBJ2-3	.
TGTGCCAGCTCATTAAGAACGGGACAGGCTTACAATGAGCAGTTCTTC	CASSLRTGQAYNEQFF	TRBV18	TRBD1	TRBJ2-1	.
TGTGCCACAGAAGGGGGGGCTCTCTACGAGCAGTACTTC	CATEGGALYEQYF	TRBV6-5	.	TRBJ2-7	once
TGTGCCAGCAGCCCGACGCCGACAGGGAACTATGGCTACACCTTC	CASSPTPTGNYGYTF	TRBV5-6	TRBD1	TRBJ1-2	.
TGTGCCAGCAGCCCCCGCTCAGGGGGAACAGATACGCAGTATTTT	CASSPRSGGTDTQYF	TRBV7-3	TRBD1	TRBJ2-3	.
TGTGCCAGCAGTTGGGGTGCTGGACAGGGGTCCACCGGGGAGCTGTTTTTT	CASSWGAGQGSTGELFF	TRBV27	TRBD1	TRBJ2-2	.
TGTGCCAGCAGTCCCGACATCTACACTGAAGCTTTCTTT	CASSPDIYTEAFF	TRBV5-6	.	TRBJ1-1	.
TGCGCCAGCAGTCGGGACGGATCCTACGAGCAGTACTTC	CASSRDGSYEQYF	TRBV5-1	.	TRBJ2-7	.
TGTGCCAGCAGCTTGGGGGGCTCTGGGGCCAACGTCCTGACTTTC	CASSLGGSGANVLTF	TRBV7-9	.	TRBJ2-6	.
TGTGCCAGCAGCTTGCGCCTAGCGGGGGGTACCTACAATGAGCAGTTCTTC	CASSLRLAGGTYNEQFF	TRBV5-4	TRBD2	TRBJ2-1	.
TGTGCCATCAGTCTCACAAGTTTTATACTTGATGGCTACACCTTC	CAISLTSFILDGYTF	TRBV10-3	.	TRBJ1-2	.
TGTGCCAGCTCACCAGGACAGGGAGCTGGAAACACCATATATTTT	CASSPGQGAGNTIYF	TRBV18	TRBD1	TRBJ1-3	.
TGTGCCAGCAGCCACTTTGCCGTAGGCGAGCAGTACTTC	CASSHFAVGEQYF	TRBV7-8	.	TRBJ2-7	.
TGTGCCAGCAGCTTAGTCAGACCGAATGAAGCTTTCTTT	CASSLVRPNEAFF	TRBV7-8	.	TRBJ1-1	once
TGTGCCAGCAGCCCCCCCCCTGGAAACACCATATATTTT	CASSPPPGNTIYF	TRBV14	.	TRBJ1-3	.
TGTGCCAGCAGCTTTGCGGGGAACACCGGGGAGCTGTTTTTT	CASSFAGNTGELFF	TRBV11-2	.	TRBJ2-2	.
TGCGCCAGCAGCCCGGGACTAGCGGGGGCGGGAGAGACCCAGTACTTC	CASSPGLAGAGETQYF	TRBV5-1	TRBD2	TRBJ2-5	once